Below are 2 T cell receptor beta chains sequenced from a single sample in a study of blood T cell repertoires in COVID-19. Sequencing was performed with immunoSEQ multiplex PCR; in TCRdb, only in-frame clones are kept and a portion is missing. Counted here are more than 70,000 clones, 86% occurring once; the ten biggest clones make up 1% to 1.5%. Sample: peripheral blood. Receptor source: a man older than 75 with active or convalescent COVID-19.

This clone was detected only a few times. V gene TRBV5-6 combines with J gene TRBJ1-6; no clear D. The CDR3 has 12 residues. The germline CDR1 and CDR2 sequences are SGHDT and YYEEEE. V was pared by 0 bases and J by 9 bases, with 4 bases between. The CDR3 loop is CASSLVSSPLHF. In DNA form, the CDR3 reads TGTGCCAGCAGCTTGGTATCTTCACCCCTCCACTTT. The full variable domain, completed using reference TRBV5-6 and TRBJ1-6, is DAGVTQSPTHLIKTRGQQVTLRCSPKSGHDTVSWYQQALGQGPQFIFQYYEEEERQRGNFPDRFSGHQFPNYSSELNVNALLLGDSALYLCASSLVSSPLHFGNGTRLTVT.

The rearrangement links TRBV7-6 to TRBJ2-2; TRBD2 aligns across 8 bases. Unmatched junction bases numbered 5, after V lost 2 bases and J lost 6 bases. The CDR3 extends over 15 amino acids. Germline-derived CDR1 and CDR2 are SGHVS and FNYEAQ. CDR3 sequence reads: CASSLTGGAAGELFF. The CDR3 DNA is TGTGCCAGCAGCTTAACGGGAGGGGCCGCCGGGGAGCTGTTTTTT.